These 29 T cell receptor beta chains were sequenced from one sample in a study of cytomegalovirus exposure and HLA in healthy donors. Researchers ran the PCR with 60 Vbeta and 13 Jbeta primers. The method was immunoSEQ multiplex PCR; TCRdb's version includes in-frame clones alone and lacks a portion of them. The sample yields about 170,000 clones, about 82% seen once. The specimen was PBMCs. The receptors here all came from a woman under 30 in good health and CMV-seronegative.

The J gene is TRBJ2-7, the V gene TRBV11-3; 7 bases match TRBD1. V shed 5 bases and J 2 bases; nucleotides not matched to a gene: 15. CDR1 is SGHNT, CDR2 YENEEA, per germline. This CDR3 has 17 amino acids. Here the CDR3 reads CASSPRSGDSKTYEQYF. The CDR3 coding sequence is TGTGCCAGCAGCCCGAGGTCCGGGGACAGTAAAACCTACGAGCAGTACTTC.

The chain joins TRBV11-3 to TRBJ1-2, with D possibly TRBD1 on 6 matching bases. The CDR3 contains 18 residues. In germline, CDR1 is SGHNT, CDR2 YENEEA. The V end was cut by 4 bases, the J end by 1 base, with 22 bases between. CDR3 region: CASSSGTSTGIFNYGYTF. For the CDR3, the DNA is TGTGCCAGCAGCTCAGGGACATCCACCGGCATATTTAACTATGGCTACACCTTC.

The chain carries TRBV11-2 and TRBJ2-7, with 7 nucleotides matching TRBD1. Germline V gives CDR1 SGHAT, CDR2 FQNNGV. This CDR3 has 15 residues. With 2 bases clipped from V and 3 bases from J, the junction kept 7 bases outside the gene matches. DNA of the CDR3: TGTGCCAGCAGCTTACAGAGACAGGGTTTCTACGAGCAGTACTTC. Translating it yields CASSLQRQGFYEQYF.

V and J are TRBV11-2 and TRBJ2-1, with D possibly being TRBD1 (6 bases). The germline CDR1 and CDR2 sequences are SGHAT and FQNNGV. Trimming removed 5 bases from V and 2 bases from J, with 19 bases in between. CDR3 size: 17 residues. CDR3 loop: CASSPTWGRGAYNEQFF. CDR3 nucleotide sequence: TGTGCCAGCAGCCCAACCTGGGGCAGGGGTGCCTACAATGAGCAGTTCTTC.

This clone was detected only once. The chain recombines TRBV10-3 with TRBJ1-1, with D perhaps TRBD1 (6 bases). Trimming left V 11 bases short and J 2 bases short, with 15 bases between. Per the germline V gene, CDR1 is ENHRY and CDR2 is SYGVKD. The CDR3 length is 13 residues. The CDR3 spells CAVGQRRNTEAFF. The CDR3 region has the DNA TGTGCCGTCGGACAGAGGCGTAACACTGAAGCTTTCTTT.

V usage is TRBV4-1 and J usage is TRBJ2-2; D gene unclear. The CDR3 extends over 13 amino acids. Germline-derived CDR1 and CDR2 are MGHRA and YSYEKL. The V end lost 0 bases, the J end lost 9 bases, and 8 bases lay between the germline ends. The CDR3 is CASSQETGRELFF. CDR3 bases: TGCGCCAGCAGCCAAGAGACGGGTAGGGAGCTGTTTTTT.

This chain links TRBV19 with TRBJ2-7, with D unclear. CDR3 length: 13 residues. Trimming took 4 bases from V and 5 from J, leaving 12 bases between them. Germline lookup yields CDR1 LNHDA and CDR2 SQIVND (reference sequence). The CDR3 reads CASSKSNQDEQYF. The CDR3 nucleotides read TGTGCCAGTAGTAAAAGTAATCAGGACGAGCAGTACTTC.

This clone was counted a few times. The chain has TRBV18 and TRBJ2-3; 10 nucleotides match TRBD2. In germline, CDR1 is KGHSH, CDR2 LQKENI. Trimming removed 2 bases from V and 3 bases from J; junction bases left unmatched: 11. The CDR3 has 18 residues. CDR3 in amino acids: CASSPVRASGSRTDTQYF. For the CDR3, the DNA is TGTGCCAGCTCACCAGTGAGGGCTAGCGGGAGTAGAACAGATACGCAGTATTTT.

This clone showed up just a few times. The CDR3 bases are TGCGCCAGCAGCCAAGGTAGCGGCACAGATACGCAGTATTTT. Its protein is CASSQGSGTDTQYF. The V gene is TRBV4-1, the J gene TRBJ2-3; TRBD2 might be the D (5 bases). The germline V and J ends were trimmed by 1 base and 1 base, with 6 bases remaining between them. This CDR3 comprises 14 residues. CDR1 is MGHRA and CDR2 is YSYEKL in the germline V gene.

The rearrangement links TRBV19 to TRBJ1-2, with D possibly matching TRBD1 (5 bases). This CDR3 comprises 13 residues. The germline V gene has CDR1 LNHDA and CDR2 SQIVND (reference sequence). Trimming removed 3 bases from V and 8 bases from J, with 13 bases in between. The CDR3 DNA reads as TGTGCCAGTAGTATGCGTCGGCCAGGGGGCTACACCTTC. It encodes CASSMRRPGGYTF.

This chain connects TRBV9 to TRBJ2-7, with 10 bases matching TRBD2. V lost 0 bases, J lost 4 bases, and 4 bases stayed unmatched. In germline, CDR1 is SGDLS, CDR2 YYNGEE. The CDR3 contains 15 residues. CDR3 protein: CASSVGVSGGYEQYF. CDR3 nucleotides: TGTGCCAGCAGCGTAGGGGTTAGCGGGGGGTACGAGCAGTACTTC.

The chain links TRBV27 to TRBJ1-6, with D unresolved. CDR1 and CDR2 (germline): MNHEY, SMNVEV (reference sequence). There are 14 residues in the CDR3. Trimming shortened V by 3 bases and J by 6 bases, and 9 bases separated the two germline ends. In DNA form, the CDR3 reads TGTGCCAGCAGTTTTCGAGGTTCTAATTCACCCCTCCACTTT. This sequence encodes CASSFRGSNSPLHF.

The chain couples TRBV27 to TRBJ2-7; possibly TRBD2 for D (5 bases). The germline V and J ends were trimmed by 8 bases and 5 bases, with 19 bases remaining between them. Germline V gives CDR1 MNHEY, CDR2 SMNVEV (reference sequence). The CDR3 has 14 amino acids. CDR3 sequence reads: CASRPRLASHEQYF. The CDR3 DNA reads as TGTGCCAGCCGGCCCAGGCTAGCCTCACACGAGCAGTACTTC.

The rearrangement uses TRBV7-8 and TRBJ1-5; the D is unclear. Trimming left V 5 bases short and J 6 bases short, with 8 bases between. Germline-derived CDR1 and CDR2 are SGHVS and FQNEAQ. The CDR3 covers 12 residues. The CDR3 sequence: CASSGSGQPQHF. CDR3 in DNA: TGTGCCAGCAGCGGGTCGGGTCAGCCCCAGCATTTT. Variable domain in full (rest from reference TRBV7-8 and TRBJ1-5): GAGVSQSPRYKVAKRGQDVALRCDPISGHVSLFWYQQALGQGPEFLTYFQNEAQLDKSGLPSDRFFAERPEGSVSTLKIQRTQQEDSAVYLCASSGSGQPQHFGDGTRLSIL.

The CDR3 DNA is TGTGCCAGCAGTGCCACTTACAATGAGCAGTTCTTC. Encoded protein: CASSATYNEQFF. The chain combines TRBV6-6 with TRBJ2-1; D remains ambiguous. Germline CDR1 MNHNY, CDR2 SVGAGI (reference sequence). V lost 5 bases, J lost 4 bases, and 6 bases lay in between. The CDR3 sequence is 12 residues long.

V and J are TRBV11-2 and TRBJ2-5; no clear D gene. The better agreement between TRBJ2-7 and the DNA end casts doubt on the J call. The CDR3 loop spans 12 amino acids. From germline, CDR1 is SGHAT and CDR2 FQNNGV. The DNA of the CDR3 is TGTGCCAGCAGCCCCGACAAGAACGAGCAGTACTTC. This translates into CASSPDKNEQYF.

This CDR3 reads CASSLLATGGGSYEQYF. CDR3 sequence (DNA): TGTGCCAGCAGCTTACTAGCCACAGGGGGTGGGTCCTACGAGCAGTACTTC. The chain has TRBV11-2 and TRBJ2-7, with 8 bases aligning to TRBD1. This CDR3 is built from 17 residues. Germline assignment: CDR1 SGHAT and CDR2 FQNNGV. Germline trimming cut 2 bases from V and 1 base from J; bases unmatched to any gene: 10.

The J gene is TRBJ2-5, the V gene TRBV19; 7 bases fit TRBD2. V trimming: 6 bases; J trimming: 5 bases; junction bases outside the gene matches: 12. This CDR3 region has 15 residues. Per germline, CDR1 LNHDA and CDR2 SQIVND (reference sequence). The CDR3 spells CASRETGLIEETQYF. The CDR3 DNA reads TGTGCCAGTAGGGAAACGGGACTAATAGAGGAGACCCAGTACTTC.

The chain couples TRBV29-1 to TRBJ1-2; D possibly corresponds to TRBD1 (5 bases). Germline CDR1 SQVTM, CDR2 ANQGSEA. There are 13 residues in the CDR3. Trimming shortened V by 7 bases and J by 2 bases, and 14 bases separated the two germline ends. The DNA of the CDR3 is TGCAGCGAGAGGGGAGGGGCGAACTATGGCTACACCTTC. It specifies CSERGGANYGYTF.

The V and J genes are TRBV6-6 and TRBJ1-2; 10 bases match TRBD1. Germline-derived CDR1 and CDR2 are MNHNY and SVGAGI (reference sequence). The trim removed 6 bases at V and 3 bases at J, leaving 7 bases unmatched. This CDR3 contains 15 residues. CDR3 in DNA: TGTGCCAGCAGCTCGACAGGGGGCGAGGACTATGGCTACACCTTC. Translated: CASSSTGGEDYGYTF.

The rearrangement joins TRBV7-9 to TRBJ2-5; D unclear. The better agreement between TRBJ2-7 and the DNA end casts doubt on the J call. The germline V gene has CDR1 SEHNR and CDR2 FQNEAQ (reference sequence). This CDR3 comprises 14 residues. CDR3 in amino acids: CATPMTPVLYEQYF. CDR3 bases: TGTGCCACCCCCATGACACCCGTCCTCTACGAGCAGTACTTC.

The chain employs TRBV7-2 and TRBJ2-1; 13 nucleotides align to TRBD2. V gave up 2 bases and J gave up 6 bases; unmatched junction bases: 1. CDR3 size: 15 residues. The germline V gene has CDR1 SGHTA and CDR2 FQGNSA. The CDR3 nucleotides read TGTGCCAGCAGCTTAAGGACTAGCGGGAGCAATGAGCAGTTCTTC. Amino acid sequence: CASSLRTSGSNEQFF.

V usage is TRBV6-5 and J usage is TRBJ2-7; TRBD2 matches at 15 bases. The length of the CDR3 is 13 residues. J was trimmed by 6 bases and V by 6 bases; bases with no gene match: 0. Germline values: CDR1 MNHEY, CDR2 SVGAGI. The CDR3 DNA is TGTGCCAGCAGGGGACTAGCGGGAGGCGAGCAGTACTTC. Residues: CASRGLAGGEQYF.

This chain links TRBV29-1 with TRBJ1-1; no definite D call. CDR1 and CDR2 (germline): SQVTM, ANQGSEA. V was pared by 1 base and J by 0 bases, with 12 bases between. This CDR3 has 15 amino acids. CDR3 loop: CSVEVLTDMNTEAFF. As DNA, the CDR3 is TGCAGCGTTGAAGTCCTAACAGACATGAACACTGAAGCTTTCTTT. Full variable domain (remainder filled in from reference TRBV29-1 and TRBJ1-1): SAVISQKPSRDICQRGTSLTIQCQVDSQVTMMFWYRQQPGQSLTLIATANQGSEATYESGFVIDKFPISRPNLTFSTLTVSNMSPEDSSIYLCSVEVLTDMNTEAFFGQGTRLTVV.

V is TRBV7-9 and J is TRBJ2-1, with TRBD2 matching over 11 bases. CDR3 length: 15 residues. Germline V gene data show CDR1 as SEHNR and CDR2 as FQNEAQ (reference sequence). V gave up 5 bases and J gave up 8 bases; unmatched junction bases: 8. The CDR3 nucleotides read TGTGCCAGCAGCCGTACTAGCGGGAGTTATTATGAGCAGTTCTTC. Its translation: CASSRTSGSYYEQFF.

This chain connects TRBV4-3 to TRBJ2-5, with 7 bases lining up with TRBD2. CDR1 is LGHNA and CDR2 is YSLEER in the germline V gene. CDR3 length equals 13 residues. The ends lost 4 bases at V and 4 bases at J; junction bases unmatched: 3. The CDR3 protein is CASSRGLGETQYF. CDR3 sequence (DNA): TGCGCCAGCAGCCGAGGACTAGGAGAGACCCAGTACTTC.

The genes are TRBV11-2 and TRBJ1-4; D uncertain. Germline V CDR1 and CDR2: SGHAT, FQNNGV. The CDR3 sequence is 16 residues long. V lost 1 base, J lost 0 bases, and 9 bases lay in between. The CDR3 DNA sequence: TGTGCCAGCAGCTTAGGTGTTTCTTCAACTAATGAAAAACTGTTTTTT. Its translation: CASSLGVSSTNEKLFF.

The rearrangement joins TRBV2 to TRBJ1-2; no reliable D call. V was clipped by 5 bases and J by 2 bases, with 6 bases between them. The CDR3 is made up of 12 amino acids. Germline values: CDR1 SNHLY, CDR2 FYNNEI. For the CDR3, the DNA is TGTGCCAGCAGTTTAGAGAACTATGGCTACACCTTC. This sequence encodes CASSLENYGYTF. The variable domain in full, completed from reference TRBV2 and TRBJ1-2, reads EPEVTQTPSHQVTQMGQEVILRCVPISNHLYFYWYRQILGQKVEFLVSFYNNEISEKSEIFDDQFSVERPDGSNFTLKIRSTKLEDSAMYFCASSLENYGYTFGSGTRLTVV.

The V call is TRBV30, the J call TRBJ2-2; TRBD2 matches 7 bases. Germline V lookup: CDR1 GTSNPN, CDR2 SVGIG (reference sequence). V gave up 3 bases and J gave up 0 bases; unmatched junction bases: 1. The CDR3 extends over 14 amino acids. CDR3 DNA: TGTGCCTGGAGGAGCGGGACGAACACCGGGGAGCTGTTTTTT. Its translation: CAWRSGTNTGELFF.